This TCR beta chain derives from a study of blood T cell repertoires in COVID-19. Turning to the study itself: COVID-19 samples from acute and convalescent phases originated in the United States, Italy and Spain.

This clone was seen once. Trimming took 0 bases from V and 1 from J, leaving 12 bases between them. The length of the CDR3 is 16 residues. In germline, CDR1 is LGHNA, CDR2 YSLEER. Profiling relied on immunoSEQ multiplex PCR, and the TCRdb table lists in-frame clones only, not all of them. Found here are roughly 400,000 clones, 70% to 90% of them singletons; the top ten hold 1.4%. Sequenced sample: PBMCs or T cells enriched from blood (not recorded which). The origin of this receptor is a woman in her late teens or twenties who had been exposed to COVID-19. The chain couples TRBV4-3 to TRBJ1-1; D possibly corresponds to TRBD1 (5 bases). CDR3 nucleotide sequence: TGCGCCAGCAGCCAAGACAGGGAGGTGGGGAACACTGAAGCTTTCTTT. This translates into CASSQDREVGNTEAFF.